These 8 T cell receptor beta chains were sequenced from one sample in a study of sequential checkpoint blockade in melanoma. Treatment given: randomized to nivolumab then ipilimumab (arm A) or the reverse (arm B). Data came from immunoSEQ multiplex PCR; TCRdb stores just in-frame clones and leaves some out. The sample shows 25,000 to 35,000 clones, 83% of them seen only once. The starting material was CD8+ T cells sorted from blood (inferred from file names), obtained from a patient given nivolumab and ipilimumab in sequence. The receptors derive from a human donor with melanoma.

The CDR3, as DNA: TGTGCCAGCAGCGTAGAGGGACAGATCAATCAGCCCCAGCATTTT. This translates into CASSVEGQINQPQHF. The chain uses TRBV9 and TRBJ1-5; 7 bases align to TRBD1. This CDR3 comprises 15 residues. CDR1 is SGDLS and CDR2 is YYNGEE in the germline V gene. V shed 0 bases, J shed 3 bases, and the junction held 3 bases outside the gene matches.

The chain recombines TRBV18 with TRBJ2-4, with 8 positions matching TRBD2. The J segment lost 1 base and the V segment lost 5 bases, leaving 4 bases of the junction unmatched. Per germline, CDR1 KGHSH and CDR2 LQKENI. This CDR3 spans 15 amino acids. CDR3 region: CASSNREGAKNIQYF. As DNA, the CDR3 is TGTGCCAGCTCAAACCGGGAGGGGGCCAAAAACATTCAGTACTTC. The whole variable domain, filled in from reference TRBV18 and TRBJ2-4, reads NAGVMQNPRHLVRRRGQEARLRCSPMKGHSHVYWYRQLPEEGLKFMVYLQKENIIDESGMPKERFSAEFPKEGPSILRIQQVVRGDSAAYFCASSNREGAKNIQYFGAGTRLSVL.

The CDR3 here is CATRSTRTGELFF. CDR3 bases: TGTGCCACCAGATCGACTAGAACCGGGGAGCTGTTTTTT. This chain joins TRBV15 and TRBJ2-2; D might be TRBD2 (6 bases). Germline V gene sequence: CDR1 LNHNV, CDR2 YYDKDF (reference sequence). The CDR3 length is 13 residues. Trimming shortened V by 6 bases and J by 5 bases, and 10 bases separated the two germline ends.

The chain is built from TRBV10-3 and TRBJ1-2; tentatively, D is TRBD1 (6 bases). Germline V gene data show CDR1 as ENHRY and CDR2 as SYGVKD. The CDR3 has 18 residues. Trimming left V 5 bases short and J 2 bases short, with 24 bases between. This CDR3 reads CAISRPGHGEVSNYGYTF. DNA of the CDR3: TGTGCCATCAGTCGGCCGGGACACGGAGAAGTGTCGAACTATGGCTACACCTTC.

The chain has TRBV28 and TRBJ2-5, with D unclear. The J call may be faulty, since TRBJ2-7 better matches the DNA end. Germline values: CDR1 MDHEN, CDR2 SYDVKM. CDR3 length: 12 amino acids. CDR3 amino acids: CASSSTYYEQYF. In nucleotides, the CDR3 is TGTGCCAGCAGTTCGACTTACTACGAGCAGTACTTC.

Concerning this clone itself: Germline and junction disagree at one end, which may indicate a read error. The gene calls are TRBV5-4 and TRBJ2-5, with D perhaps TRBD2 (6 bases). The CDR3 covers 13 residues. In germline, CDR1 is SGHNT, CDR2 YYREEE (reference sequence). The CDR3 DNA reads TGTGCCAGCAGCTCGGGACTCCAAGTGACCCAGTACTTC. Amino acid sequence: CASSSGLQVTQYF.

A word on this clone: The identical CDR3 is also encoded by other nucleotide sequences in the sample. The J gene is TRBJ2-7, the V gene TRBV28; D is unresolved. The V end lost 5 bases, the J end lost 3 bases, and 5 bases lay between the germline ends. Germline V gives CDR1 MDHEN, CDR2 SYDVKM. The CDR3 runs to 11 residues. CDR3 DNA: TGTGCCAGCAGTCCCAACTACGAGCAGTACTTC. It specifies CASSPNYEQYF. Full variable domain (rest looked up from reference TRBV28 and TRBJ2-7): DVKVTQSSRYLVKRTGEKVFLECVQDMDHENMFWYRQDPGLGLRLIYFSYDVKMKEKGDIPEGYSVSREKKERFSLILESASTNQTSMYLCASSPNYEQYFGPGTRLTVT.

The chain recombines TRBV6-5 with TRBJ2-5; D is unresolved. The last part of the DNA fits TRBJ2-7 better; the J call may be wrong. CDR1 is MNHEY, CDR2 SVGAGI, per germline. CDR3 length equals 16 residues. This chain's CDR3 is CASSYSRTSGTYEQYF. The CDR3 nucleotides read TGTGCCAGCAGTTACTCCCGAACGTCAGGCACCTACGAGCAGTACTTC.